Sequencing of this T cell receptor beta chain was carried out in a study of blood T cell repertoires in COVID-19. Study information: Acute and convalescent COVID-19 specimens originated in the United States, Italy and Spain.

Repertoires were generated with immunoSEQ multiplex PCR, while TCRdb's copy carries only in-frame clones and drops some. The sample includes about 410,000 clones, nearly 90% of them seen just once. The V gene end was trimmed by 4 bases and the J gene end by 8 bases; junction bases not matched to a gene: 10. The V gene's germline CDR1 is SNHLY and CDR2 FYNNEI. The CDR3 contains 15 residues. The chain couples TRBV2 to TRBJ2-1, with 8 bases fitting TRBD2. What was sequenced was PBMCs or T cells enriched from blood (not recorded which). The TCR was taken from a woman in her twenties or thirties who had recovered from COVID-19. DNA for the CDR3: TGTGCCAGCAGTGTTGAAGCGGGAGCTCTAGATGAGCAGTTCTTC. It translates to CASSVEAGALDEQFF.